This paragraph covers one T cell receptor beta chain sequence. From germline, CDR1 is SGDLS and CDR2 YYNGEE. Trimming took 0 bases from V and 5 from J, leaving 12 bases between them. The CDR3 runs to 15 residues. Time point given: baseline, week 1 (first vaccination visit). Treatment of the sample: pre-vaccination baseline after standard-of-care therapy. Patients carried new grade 3 or 4 IDH1-mutant astrocytomas lacking nuclear ATRX. These data are taken from a study of a mutant IDH1 vaccine in newly diagnosed glioma. Across the study: Earlier care involved radiotherapy, temozolomide, or both, and the majority received both.

TCRdb's copy holds only in-frame clones and misses some; the assay was immunoSEQ multiplex PCR. The sample consists of 45,000 to 55,000 clones, roughly 88% of them appearing once. This receptor was identified in a man between 35 and 55 years old with glioma. V and J are TRBV9 and TRBJ2-1, with a possible D match to TRBD2 (6 bases). Material: PBMCs, obtained from a glioma patient treated with radiotherapy, temozolomide or both. Here the CDR3 DNA reads TGTGCCAGCAGCGTAGAGGGAGGTAAAAACAATGAGCAGTTCTTC. Its translation is CASSVEGGKNNEQFF.